The 26 T cell receptor beta chains below come from one sample, sequenced in a study of shared T cell receptors in the human thymus. Generated by immunoSEQ multiplex PCR, the TCRdb table keeps only in-frame clones and is missing some. The data contain 630,000 or so clones, approximately 87% of them singletons. The same sample was also used in a study of human thymus T cells.

Sequencing input: thymocytes. The receptor source for this set is a boy under three years old with a congenital heart defect.

The chain employs TRBV11-2 and TRBJ2-3; the D gene is possibly TRBD2 (6 bases). The CDR3 contains 16 residues. V was pared by 6 bases and J by 3 bases, with 19 bases between. Per germline, CDR1 SGHAT and CDR2 FQNNGV. CDR3 coding DNA: TGTGCCAGCAGTCCTAAAGTTAAAGGGAGGACAGATACGCAGTATTTT. Its protein product is CASSPKVKGRTDTQYF.

The rearrangement joins TRBV4-1 to TRBJ1-1; 7 bases line up with TRBD1. CDR3 length: 15 residues. V lost 0 bases to trimming and J lost 5 bases; unmatched junction nucleotides: 6. The V gene's germline CDR1 is MGHRA and CDR2 YSYEKL. CDR3 sequence (DNA): TGCGCCAGCAGCCAAGATGGGGACAGAGGAACTGAAGCTTTCTTT. Amino acids: CASSQDGDRGTEAFF.

The chain couples TRBV15 to TRBJ2-1, with 13 nucleotides matching TRBD2. The ends lost 0 bases at V and 4 bases at J; junction bases unmatched: 9. Germline CDR1 and CDR2: LNHNV and YYDKDF (reference sequence). The CDR3 length is 19 residues. Here the CDR3 DNA reads TGTGCCACCAGCAGAGATCGGAGGACTAGCGGGGGCCGTTACAATGAGCAGTTCTTC. As protein: CATSRDRRTSGGRYNEQFF.

The gene calls are TRBV28 and TRBJ2-7, with 8 positions matching TRBD2. With V trimmed by 7 bases and J by 0 bases, 11 bases remained unmatched. Germline lookup yields CDR1 MDHEN and CDR2 SYDVKM. The CDR3 spans 16 residues. CDR3 protein: CASIPGGDGGSYEQYF. The CDR3 DNA reads TGTGCCAGCATCCCCGGGGGGGACGGGGGCTCCTACGAGCAGTACTTC. The entire variable domain, with the rest obtained from reference TRBV28 and TRBJ2-7, is as follows: DVKVTQSSRYLVKRTGEKVFLECVQDMDHENMFWYRQDPGLGLRLIYFSYDVKMKEKGDIPEGYSVSREKKERFSLILESASTNQTSMYLCASIPGGDGGSYEQYFGPGTRLTVT.

The chain combines TRBV4-3 with TRBJ1-1, with 9 nucleotides matching TRBD1. Germline values: CDR1 LGHNA, CDR2 YSLEER. The CDR3 has 17 residues. V shed 0 bases, J shed 4 bases, and the junction held 9 bases outside the gene matches. CDR3 DNA: TGCGCCAGCAGCCAAGACAGGACAGGGGTTTGGAGCACTGAAGCTTTCTTT. Translating it yields CASSQDRTGVWSTEAFF.

The chain combines TRBV7-2 with TRBJ1-3; D is ambiguous. In germline, CDR1 is SGHTA, CDR2 FQGNSA. The CDR3 spans 15 residues. Trimming cost V 1 base and J 2 bases, with 9 bases left between them. The CDR3: CASSLDLTTGNTIYF. The CDR3 nucleotides are TGTGCCAGCAGCTTAGACCTCACAACTGGAAACACCATATATTTT.

This chain joins TRBV7-8 and TRBJ2-7; 9 bases are shared with TRBD1. V was pared by 3 bases and J by 5 bases, with 11 bases of the junction left unmatched. Germline CDR1 and CDR2: SGHVS and FQNEAQ. The CDR3 loop spans 16 amino acids. The CDR3 here is CASSFSRNRGRNEQYF. The CDR3 DNA reads TGTGCCAGCAGCTTCTCCCGGAACAGGGGGCGGAACGAGCAGTACTTC.

This clone was detected only once. This chain connects TRBV15 to TRBJ1-4; D is unresolved. The CDR3 covers 14 residues. The V end lost 11 bases, the J end lost 8 bases, and 21 bases lay between the germline ends. The V gene's germline CDR1 is LNHNV and CDR2 YYDKDF (reference sequence). This CDR3 reads CAAGKDPSHEKLFF. The CDR3 DNA reads as TGTGCCGCCGGGAAGGATCCGTCCCACGAAAAACTGTTTTTT.

V is TRBV28 and J is TRBJ1-4, with 7 positions matching TRBD1. CDR3 length: 19 amino acids. The V gene's germline CDR1 is MDHEN and CDR2 SYDVKM. V lost 7 bases, J lost 7 bases, and 24 bases stayed unmatched. CDR3 in DNA: TGTGCCAGCATGCCCTCTATGACAGGGAATAACAATCTGAGTGAAAAACTGTTTTTT. Protein: CASMPSMTGNNNLSEKLFF.

This clone was observed a few times. The genes are TRBV19 and TRBJ1-4; D unresolved. CDR1 is LNHDA, CDR2 SQIVND, per germline (reference sequence). The CDR3 has 12 residues. V dropped 6 bases and J dropped 5 bases, with 7 bases sitting between them. The CDR3: CASRGPNEKLFF. Here the CDR3 DNA reads TGTGCCAGTAGGGGCCCCAATGAAAAACTGTTTTTT.

The chain is built from TRBV7-3 and TRBJ2-7, with 7 bases aligning to TRBD2. CDR1 is SGHTA, CDR2 FQGTGA, per germline. J was trimmed by 9 bases and V by 5 bases; bases with no gene match: 10. CDR3 length: 13 amino acids. CDR3 residues: CASSLSSSGRQYF. The CDR3 bases are TGTGCCAGCAGCCTCTCCTCTAGCGGCAGGCAGTACTTC.

This chain connects TRBV9 to TRBJ2-7; 12 positions agree with TRBD2. V trimming: 3 bases; J trimming: 4 bases; junction bases outside the gene matches: 8. This CDR3 is built from 16 residues. CDR1 and CDR2 (germline): SGDLS, YYNGEE. The CDR3 spells CASSARTSGILYEQYF. CDR3 coding DNA: TGTGCCAGCAGCGCCCGGACTAGCGGGATCCTATACGAGCAGTACTTC.

This chain joins TRBV30 and TRBJ2-7; D is perhaps TRBD1 (5 bases). This CDR3 contains 12 residues. Between the trimmed V and J ends, which lost 3 bases and 6 bases, there was a span of 12 bases. The V gene's germline CDR1 is GTSNPN and CDR2 SVGIG (reference sequence). The CDR3 protein is CAWRKTETEQYF. CDR3 sequence (DNA): TGTGCCTGGAGGAAGACAGAAACCGAGCAGTACTTC.

The CDR3 loop reads CASSWDRGHEKLFF. CDR3 nucleotide sequence: TGCGCCAGCAGCTGGGACAGGGGCCATGAAAAACTGTTTTTT. The chain uses TRBV5-1 and TRBJ1-4, with TRBD1 matching 10 bases. Trimming at V came to 3 bases and at J to 6 bases, leaving 2 bases not matched to a gene. Germline CDR1 is SGHRS and CDR2 is YFSETQ. The CDR3 is 14 amino acids.

This clone was recorded a few times. The J gene is TRBJ2-7, the V gene TRBV5-1, with TRBD1 matching 9 bases. Unmatched junction bases numbered 12, after V lost 2 bases and J lost 3 bases. The CDR3 sequence is 17 residues long. In germline, CDR1 is SGHRS, CDR2 YFSETQ. Here the CDR3 reads CASSLTTGTGPLYEQYF. The CDR3 DNA sequence: TGCGCCAGCAGCTTAACCACCGGGACAGGGCCTCTCTACGAGCAGTACTTC.

The chain has TRBV6-6 and TRBJ2-1; D not resolved. CDR3 length: 14 amino acids. Trimming shortened V by 5 bases and J by 0 bases, and 8 bases separated the two germline ends. Germline lookup yields CDR1 MNHNY and CDR2 SVGAGI (reference sequence). The CDR3 nucleotides read TGTGCCAGCAGTCCGGCTAGCTCCTACAATGAGCAGTTCTTC. It encodes CASSPASSYNEQFF.

This clone was observed a handful of times. J is TRBJ2-7 and V is TRBV4-3, with D tentatively TRBD2 (6 bases). Trimming pared 0 bases from V and 3 bases from J, leaving 18 bases between. There are 17 residues in the CDR3. Germline V gene lookup returns CDR1 LGHNA and CDR2 YSLEER. The CDR3 loop reads CASSQDSGRKRVYEQYF. In DNA, the CDR3 is TGCGCCAGCAGCCAAGATAGTGGGCGCAAGCGGGTCTACGAGCAGTACTTC.

The chain couples TRBV11-2 to TRBJ2-5; 13 positions match TRBD2. The CDR3 has 17 amino acids. J was trimmed by 11 bases and V by 6 bases; bases with no gene match: 18. Looked up from germline, CDR1 is SGHAT and CDR2 is FQNNGV. CDR3 region: CASSSGLAGVRPGEQYF. CDR3 nucleotide sequence: TGTGCCAGCAGTTCCGGACTAGCGGGAGTGCGACCGGGAGAGCAGTACTTC.

The gene calls are TRBV28 and TRBJ1-3, with a tentative D call TRBD1 (6 bases). The CDR3 consists of 16 residues. Germline CDR1 and CDR2: MDHEN and SYDVKM. V lost 5 bases to trimming and J lost 0 bases, with 14 bases between them. The DNA of the CDR3 is TGTGCCAGCAGTCGGGAAGGGGGGGACTCTGGAAACACCATATATTTT. Translation gives CASSREGGDSGNTIYF.

This chain links TRBV28 with TRBJ2-3, with TRBD2 matching over 7 bases. The V gene's germline CDR1 is MDHEN and CDR2 SYDVKM. The CDR3 is made up of 17 amino acids. Trimming at V came to 5 bases and at J to 0 bases, leaving 11 bases not matched to a gene. CDR3 region: CASSPYPTSLSTDTQYF. CDR3 in DNA: TGTGCCAGCAGTCCGTACCCGACTAGCCTTAGCACAGATACGCAGTATTTT.

V usage is TRBV5-4 and J usage is TRBJ1-2, with 7 bases lining up with TRBD1. V trimming: 4 bases; J trimming: 6 bases; junction bases outside the gene matches: 6. Germline assignment: CDR1 SGHNT and CDR2 YYREEE (reference sequence). CDR3 length: 13 residues. Here the CDR3 DNA reads TGTGCCAGCAGCCTCCGGGACAGCCATGGCTACACCTTC. This sequence encodes CASSLRDSHGYTF.

This clone is a singleton in its sample. The rearrangement uses TRBV5-1 and TRBJ1-4; D is uncertain. The CDR3 length is 15 residues. V was clipped by 0 bases and J by 4 bases, with 10 bases between them. Germline CDR1 SGHRS, CDR2 YFSETQ. The CDR3, as DNA: TGCGCCAGCAGCTTGGGAGGGTCTCATAATGAAAAACTGTTTTTT. It translates to CASSLGGSHNEKLFF.

The V call is TRBV5-6, the J call TRBJ1-4; 7 positions match TRBD1. V lost 2 bases and J lost 8; bases outside the gene matches: 6. CDR1 SGHDT and CDR2 YYEEEE come from the germline V gene. CDR3 length: 14 residues. The CDR3 is CASSLGTAPEKLFF. DNA of the CDR3: TGTGCCAGCAGCTTAGGGACAGCCCCAGAAAAACTGTTTTTT.

V gene TRBV28 combines with J gene TRBJ2-1; perhaps TRBD2 as D (6 bases). V dropped 5 bases and J dropped 1 base, with 15 bases sitting between them. The CDR3 loop spans 16 amino acids. Germline CDR1 and CDR2: MDHEN and SYDVKM. The CDR3 coding sequence is TGTGCCAGCAGTCCGCAGGGACTGTCTTCCTACAATGAGCAGTTCTTC. Protein product: CASSPQGLSSYNEQFF.

The rearrangement links TRBV6-1 to TRBJ2-5; 9 positions agree with TRBD1. After removal of 7 bases from V and 6 bases from J, the junction contained 6 bases not matched to a gene. Germline V gene sequence: CDR1 MNHNS, CDR2 SASEGT. There are 13 residues in the CDR3. CDR3 nucleotides: TGTGCCAGCACCGCGGGACAGGGAAAGACCCAGTACTTC. It specifies CASTAGQGKTQYF.

This chain connects TRBV29-1 to TRBJ1-5; D gene unclear. Germline CDR1 is SQVTM and CDR2 is ANQGSEA. The CDR3 is made up of 14 amino acids. Trimming took 4 bases from V and 3 from J, leaving 13 bases between them. CDR3 DNA sequence: TGCAGCGTTGTGTGGGCAGGATCCAATCAGCCCCAGCATTTT. Translation gives CSVVWAGSNQPQHF.